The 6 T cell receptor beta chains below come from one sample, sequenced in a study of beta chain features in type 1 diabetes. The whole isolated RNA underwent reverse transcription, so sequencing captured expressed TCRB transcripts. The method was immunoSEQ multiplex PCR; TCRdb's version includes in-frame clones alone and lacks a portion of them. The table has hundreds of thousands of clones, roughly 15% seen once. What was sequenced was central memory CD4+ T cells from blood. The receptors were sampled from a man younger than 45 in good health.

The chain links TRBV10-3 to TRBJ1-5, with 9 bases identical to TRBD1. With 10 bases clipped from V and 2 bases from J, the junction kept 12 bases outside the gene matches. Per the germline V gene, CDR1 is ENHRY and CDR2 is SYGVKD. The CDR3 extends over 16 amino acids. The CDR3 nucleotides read TGTGCCAGCGGTCTAAGGACAGGGGCCGGCAATCAGCCCCAGCATTTT. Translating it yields CASGLRTGAGNQPQHF.

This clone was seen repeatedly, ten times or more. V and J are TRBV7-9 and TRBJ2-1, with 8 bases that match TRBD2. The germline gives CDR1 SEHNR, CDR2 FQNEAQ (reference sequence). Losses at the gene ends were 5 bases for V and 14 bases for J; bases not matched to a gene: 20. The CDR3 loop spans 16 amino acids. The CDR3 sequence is CASSPKRRLAGGQEFF. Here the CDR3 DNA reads TGTGCCAGCAGCCCAAAGCGGCGGTTGGCGGGAGGCCAGGAGTTCTTC.

The CDR3 bases are TGTGCCAGCAGTGGCTCCTGGGCGGATGGAAACACCATATATTTT. Translating gives CASSGSWADGNTIYF. The chain uses TRBV2 and TRBJ1-3; D ambiguous. V was cut by 4 bases and J by 3 bases, with 13 bases left in between. CDR1 is SNHLY, CDR2 FYNNEI, per germline. The CDR3 runs to 15 residues.

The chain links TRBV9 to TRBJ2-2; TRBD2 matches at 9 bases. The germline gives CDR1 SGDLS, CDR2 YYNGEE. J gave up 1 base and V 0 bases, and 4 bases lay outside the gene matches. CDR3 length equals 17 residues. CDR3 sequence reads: CASSVDRTSVNTGELFF. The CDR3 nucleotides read TGTGCCAGCAGCGTAGATCGGACTAGCGTGAACACCGGGGAGCTGTTTTTT.

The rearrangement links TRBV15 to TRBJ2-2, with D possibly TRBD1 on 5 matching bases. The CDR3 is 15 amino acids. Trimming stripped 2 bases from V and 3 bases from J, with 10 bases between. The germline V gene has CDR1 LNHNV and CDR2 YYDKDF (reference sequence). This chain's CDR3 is CATSRTGSDTGELFF. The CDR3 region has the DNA TGTGCCACCAGCAGAACAGGTTCCGACACCGGGGAGCTGTTTTTT.

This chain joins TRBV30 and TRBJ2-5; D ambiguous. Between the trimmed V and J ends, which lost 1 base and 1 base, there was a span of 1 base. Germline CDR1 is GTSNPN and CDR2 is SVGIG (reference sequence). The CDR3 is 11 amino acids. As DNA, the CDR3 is TGTGCCTGGAGTGCCCAAGAGACCCAGTACTTC. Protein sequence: CAWSAQETQYF. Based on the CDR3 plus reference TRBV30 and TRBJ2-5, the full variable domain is SQTIHQWPATLVQPVGSPLSLECTVEGTSNPNLYWYRQAAGRGLQLLFYSVGIGQISSEVPQNLSASRPQDRQFILSSKKLLLSDSGFYLCAWSAQETQYFGPGTRLLVL.